This T cell receptor beta chain is drawn from a study of control samples from healthy donors and cancer patients. Profiled with immunoSEQ multiplex PCR; TCRdb holds only in-frame clones, not every one. The sample lists about 120,000 clones; 80% to 95% were seen once. CDR3 size: 13 residues. Trimming shortened V by 1 base and J by 7 bases, and 7 bases separated the two germline ends. Germline V gene lookup returns CDR1 SGHVS and CDR2 FNYEAQ. The TCR comes from a man aged 35 to 55 in good health. The material sequenced was blood. V gene TRBV7-6 combines with J gene TRBJ2-2; D is unclear. This chain's CDR3 is CASSLERVGELFF. The CDR3 bases are TGTGCCAGCAGCTTAGAAAGGGTCGGGGAGCTGTTTTTT.